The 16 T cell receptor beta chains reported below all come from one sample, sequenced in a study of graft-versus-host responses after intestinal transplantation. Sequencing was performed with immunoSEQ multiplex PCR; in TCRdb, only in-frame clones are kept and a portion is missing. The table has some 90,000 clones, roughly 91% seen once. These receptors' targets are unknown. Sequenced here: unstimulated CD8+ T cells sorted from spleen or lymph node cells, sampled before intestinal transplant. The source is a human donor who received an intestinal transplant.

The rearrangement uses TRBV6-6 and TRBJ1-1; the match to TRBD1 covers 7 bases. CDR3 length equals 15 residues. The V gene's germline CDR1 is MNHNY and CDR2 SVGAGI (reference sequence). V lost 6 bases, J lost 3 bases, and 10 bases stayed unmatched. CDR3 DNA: TGTGCCAGCAGGGGAGACAGGGCGCCCTACACTGAAGCTTTCTTT. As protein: CASRGDRAPYTEAFF.

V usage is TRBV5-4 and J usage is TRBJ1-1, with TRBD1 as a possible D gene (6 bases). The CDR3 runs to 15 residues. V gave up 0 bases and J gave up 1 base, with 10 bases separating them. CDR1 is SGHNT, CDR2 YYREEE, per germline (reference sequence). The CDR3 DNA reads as TGTGCCAGCAGCTTGGGGGGACACGGGAACACTGAAGCTTTCTTT. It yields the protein CASSLGGHGNTEAFF.

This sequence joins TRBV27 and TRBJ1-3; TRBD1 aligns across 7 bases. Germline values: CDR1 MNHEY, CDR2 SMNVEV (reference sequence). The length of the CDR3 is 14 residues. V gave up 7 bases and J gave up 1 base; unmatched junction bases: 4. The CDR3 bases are TGTGCCAGCAAATCGACAGGGTCTGGAAACACCATATATTTT. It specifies CASKSTGSGNTIYF.

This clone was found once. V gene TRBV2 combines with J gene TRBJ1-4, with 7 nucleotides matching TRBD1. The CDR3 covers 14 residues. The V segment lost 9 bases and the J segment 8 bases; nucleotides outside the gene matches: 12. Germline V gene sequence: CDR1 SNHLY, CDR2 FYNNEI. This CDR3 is CASRTGPRGEKLFF. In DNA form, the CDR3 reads TGTGCCAGTCGGACAGGCCCCAGGGGGGAAAAACTGTTTTTT.

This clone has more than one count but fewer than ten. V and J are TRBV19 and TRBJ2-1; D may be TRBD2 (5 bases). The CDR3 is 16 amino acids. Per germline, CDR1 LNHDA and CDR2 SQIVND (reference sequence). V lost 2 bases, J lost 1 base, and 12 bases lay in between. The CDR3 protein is CASSITLALSYNEQFF. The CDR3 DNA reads TGTGCCAGTAGTATAACGCTAGCCCTTTCCTACAATGAGCAGTTCTTC.

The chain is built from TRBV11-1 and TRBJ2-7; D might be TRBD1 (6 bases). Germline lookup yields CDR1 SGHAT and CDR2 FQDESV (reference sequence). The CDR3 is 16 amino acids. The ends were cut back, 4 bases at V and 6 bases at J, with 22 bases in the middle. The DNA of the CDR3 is TGTGCCAGCAGCTACAATACAGGGTACGGGAACTCCGAGCAGTACTTC. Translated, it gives CASSYNTGYGNSEQYF.

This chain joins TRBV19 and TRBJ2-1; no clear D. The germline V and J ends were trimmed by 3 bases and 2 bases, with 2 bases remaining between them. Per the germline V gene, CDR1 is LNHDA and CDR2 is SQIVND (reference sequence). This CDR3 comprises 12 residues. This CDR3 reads CASSITYNEQFF. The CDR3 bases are TGTGCCAGTAGTATTACCTACAATGAGCAGTTCTTC.

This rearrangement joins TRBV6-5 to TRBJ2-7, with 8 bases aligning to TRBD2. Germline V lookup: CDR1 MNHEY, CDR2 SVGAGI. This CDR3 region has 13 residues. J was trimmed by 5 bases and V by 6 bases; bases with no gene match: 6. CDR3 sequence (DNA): TGTGCCAGCAGCCCGGGACTAGTCAACGAGCAGTACTTC. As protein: CASSPGLVNEQYF.

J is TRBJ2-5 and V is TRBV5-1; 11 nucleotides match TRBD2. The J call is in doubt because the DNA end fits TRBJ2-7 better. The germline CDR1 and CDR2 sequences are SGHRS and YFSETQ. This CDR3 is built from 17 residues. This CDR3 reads CASSLGLAGLISYEQYF. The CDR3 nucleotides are TGCGCCAGCAGCTTGGGACTAGCGGGATTAATCTCCTACGAGCAGTACTTC.

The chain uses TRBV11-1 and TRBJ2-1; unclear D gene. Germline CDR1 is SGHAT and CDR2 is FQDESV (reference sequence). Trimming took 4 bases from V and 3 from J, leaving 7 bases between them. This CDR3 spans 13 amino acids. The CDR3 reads CASSSLIYNEQFF. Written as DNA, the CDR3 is TGTGCCAGCAGCTCCTTAATCTACAATGAGCAGTTCTTC. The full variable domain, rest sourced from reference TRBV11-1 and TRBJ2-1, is EAEVAQSPRYKITEKSQAVAFWCDPISGHATLYWYRQILGQGPELLVQFQDESVVDDSQLPKDRFSAERLKGVDSTLKIQPAELGDSAMYLCASSSLIYNEQFFGPGTRLTVL.

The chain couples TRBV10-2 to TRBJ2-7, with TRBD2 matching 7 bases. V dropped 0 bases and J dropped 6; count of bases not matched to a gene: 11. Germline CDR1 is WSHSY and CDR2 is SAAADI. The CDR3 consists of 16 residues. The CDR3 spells CASSESGGGSYIEQYF. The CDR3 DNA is TGCGCCAGCAGTGAGTCCGGTGGCGGGAGTTATATCGAGCAGTACTTC.

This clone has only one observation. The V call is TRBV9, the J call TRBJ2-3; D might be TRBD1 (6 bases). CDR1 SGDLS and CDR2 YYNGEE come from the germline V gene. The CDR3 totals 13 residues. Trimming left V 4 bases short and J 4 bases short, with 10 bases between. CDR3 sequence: CASSMDSPDTQYF. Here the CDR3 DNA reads TGTGCCAGCAGCATGGACAGCCCAGATACGCAGTATTTT. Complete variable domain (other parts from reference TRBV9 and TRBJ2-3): DSGVTQTPKHLITATGQRVTLRCSPRSGDLSVYWYQQSLDQGLQFLIQYYNGEERAKGNILERFSAQQFPDLHSELNLSSLELGDSALYFCASSMDSPDTQYFGPGTRLTVL.

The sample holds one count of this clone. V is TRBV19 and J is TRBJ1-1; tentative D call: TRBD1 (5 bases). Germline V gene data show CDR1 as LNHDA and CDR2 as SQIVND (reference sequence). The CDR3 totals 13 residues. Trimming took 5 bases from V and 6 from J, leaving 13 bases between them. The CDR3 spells CASSWGVQSEAFF. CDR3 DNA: TGTGCCAGTAGTTGGGGGGTTCAGTCTGAAGCTTTCTTT.

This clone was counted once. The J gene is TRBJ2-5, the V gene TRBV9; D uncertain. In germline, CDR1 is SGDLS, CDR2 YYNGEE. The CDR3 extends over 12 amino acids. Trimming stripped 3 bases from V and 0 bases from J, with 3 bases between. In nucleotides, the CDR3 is TGTGCCAGCAGCGACAACCAAGAGACCCAGTACTTC. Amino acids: CASSDNQETQYF.

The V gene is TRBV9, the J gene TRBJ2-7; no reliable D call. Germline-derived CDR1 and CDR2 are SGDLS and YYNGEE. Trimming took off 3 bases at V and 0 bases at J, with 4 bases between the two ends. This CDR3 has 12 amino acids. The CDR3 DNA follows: TGTGCCAGCAGCGGACACTCCTACGAGCAGTACTTC. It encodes CASSGHSYEQYF.

The CDR3 DNA reads TGTGCCAGCGGGGGCAGCTCCTACGAGCAGTACTTC. Translated: CASGGSSYEQYF. The chain joins TRBV5-4 to TRBJ2-7; D may be TRBD1 (6 bases). Germline V gene sequence: CDR1 SGHNT, CDR2 YYREEE (reference sequence). This CDR3 is built from 12 residues. Trimming took off 7 bases at V and 0 bases at J, with 8 bases between the two ends.